Presented here are 15 T cell receptor beta chains from one specimen sequenced in a study of vaccination effects on CD4 cells after COVID-19. Their antigens are not known. The assay was immunoSEQ multiplex PCR, and TCRdb's table has in-frame clones only and misses some. The table includes approximately 60,000 clones, approximately 70% detected once. Upon completion of more than eight days in culture, CD4+ T cells were isolated. Sequenced material: CD4+ T cells from PBMCs cultured without peptide, taken before COVID-19 vaccination. These receptors all stem from a human donor who had a prior SARS-CoV-2 infection.

This clone was counted once. The rearrangement joins TRBV4-1 to TRBJ1-1; no clear D gene. Trimming took 1 base from V and 7 from J, leaving 16 bases between them. The CDR3 runs 15 residues. Per germline, CDR1 MGHRA and CDR2 YSYEKL. CDR3 protein: CASSQVSVGGNEAFF. DNA for the CDR3: TGCGCCAGCAGCCAAGTGAGTGTAGGAGGGAATGAAGCTTTCTTT.

The chain recombines TRBV6-5 with TRBJ2-5; 9 positions agree with TRBD2. Germline lookup yields CDR1 MNHEY and CDR2 SVGAGI. The CDR3 totals 15 residues. V lost 7 bases, J lost 1 base, and 7 bases stayed unmatched. The CDR3: CASNRAGGTQETQYF. The CDR3 DNA follows: TGTGCCAGCAATCGAGCGGGGGGTACCCAAGAGACCCAGTACTTC.

The sample holds a few counts of this clone. The J gene is TRBJ2-7, the V gene TRBV7-2; maybe TRBD2 (6 bases). V dropped 1 base and J dropped 7 bases, with 11 bases sitting between them. The CDR3 contains 13 residues. Germline V gives CDR1 SGHTA, CDR2 FQGNSA. The chain's CDR3 is CASSLVGGREQYF. In DNA, the CDR3 is TGTGCCAGCAGCTTAGTCGGGGGTAGAGAGCAGTACTTC.

There are a few counts of this clone. CDR3: CASRPDRVGTGELFF. For the CDR3, the DNA is TGTGCCAGCAGACCCGACAGGGTGGGCACCGGGGAGCTGTTTTTT. The chain employs TRBV2 and TRBJ2-2; 7 bases map to TRBD1. The CDR3 is 15 residues long. Looked up from germline, CDR1 is SNHLY and CDR2 is FYNNEI. J gave up 4 bases and V 6 bases, and 8 bases lay outside the gene matches.

The chain employs TRBV12-3 or TRBV12-4 and TRBJ2-7, with 7 bases identical to TRBD1. The CDR3 contains 13 residues. With 2 bases clipped from V and 6 bases from J, the junction kept 4 bases outside the gene matches. The CDR3 spells CASSLNPGGEQYF. CDR3 nucleotide sequence: TGTGCCAGCAGTTTAAACCCAGGGGGCGAGCAGTACTTC.

This chain uses TRBV30 with TRBJ1-5; D might be TRBD1 (6 bases). Germline lookup yields CDR1 GTSNPN and CDR2 SVGIG (reference sequence). V lost 1 base and J lost 2, with 12 bases in between. This CDR3 spans 15 amino acids. CDR3: CAWSATGLGNQPQHF. The CDR3 DNA is TGTGCCTGGAGTGCCACAGGGTTAGGCAATCAGCCCCAGCATTTT.

This clone was counted only a few times. J is TRBJ1-1 and V is TRBV11-1; D not certain. This CDR3 spans 12 amino acids. V shed 2 bases and J shed 11 bases, with 12 bases lying between them. Germline V gene data show CDR1 as SGHAT and CDR2 as FQDESV (reference sequence). The CDR3 DNA sequence: TGTGCCAGCAGCTTATCGCTGGGGAGGGCTTTCTTT. It yields the protein CASSLSLGRAFF.

This clone was recorded a few times. The chain has TRBV5-1 and TRBJ1-6, with D tentatively TRBD1 (5 bases). CDR1 SGHRS and CDR2 YFSETQ come from the germline V gene. The CDR3 contains 13 residues. Trimming pared 3 bases from V and 13 bases from J, leaving 14 bases between. The CDR3 nucleotides are TGCGCCAGCAGCTGGGCAGCAGGGCCTCCCCTCCACTTT. Translating it yields CASSWAAGPPLHF.

The J gene is TRBJ1-3, the V gene TRBV11-3; weak D call: TRBD1 (5 bases). Germline V gives CDR1 SGHNT, CDR2 YENEEA. The germline V and J ends were trimmed by 5 bases and 11 bases, with 10 bases remaining between them. The CDR3 loop spans 11 amino acids. CDR3 nucleotide sequence: TGTGCCAGCAGCCGCATGGGGCCCATATATTTT. It yields the protein CASSRMGPIYF.

This clone was picked up a small number of times. This chain connects TRBV19 to TRBJ1-2; the D gene is possibly TRBD1 (5 bases). Germline V gene data show CDR1 as LNHDA and CDR2 as SQIVND (reference sequence). The CDR3 is 14 residues long. Trimming stripped 2 bases from V and 4 bases from J, with 11 bases between. The CDR3 loop reads CASSISGDPYGYTF. As DNA, the CDR3 is TGTGCCAGTAGTATATCGGGGGATCCCTATGGCTACACCTTC.

The rearrangement links TRBV19 to TRBJ2-4, with D unresolved. The V gene's germline CDR1 is LNHDA and CDR2 SQIVND (reference sequence). The V end was cut by 6 bases, the J end by 8 bases, with 20 bases between. This CDR3 is built from 15 residues. CDR3 residues: CASRSSMTFGHIQYF. For the CDR3, the DNA is TGTGCCAGTAGAAGCAGTATGACGTTCGGTCACATTCAGTACTTC. The whole variable domain, remainder taken from reference TRBV19 and TRBJ2-4, is DGGITQSPKYLFRKEGQNVTLSCEQNLNHDAMYWYRQDPGQGLRLIYYSQIVNDFQKGDIAEGYSVSREKKESFPLTVTSAQKNPTAFYLCASRSSMTFGHIQYFGAGTRLSVL.

V gene TRBV4-1 combines with J gene TRBJ2-5, with 7 bases that match TRBD2. Germline values: CDR1 MGHRA, CDR2 YSYEKL. There are 17 residues in the CDR3. With V trimmed by 0 bases and J by 4 bases, 11 bases remained unmatched. CDR3: CASSQDLYRGGTETQYF. In DNA form, the CDR3 reads TGCGCCAGCAGCCAAGATCTTTACCGCGGGGGAACAGAGACCCAGTACTTC.

This rearrangement joins TRBV11-3 to TRBJ2-1; 8 nucleotides line up with TRBD1. The CDR3 totals 15 residues. V lost 5 bases, J lost 5 bases, and 8 bases stayed unmatched. Germline V CDR1 and CDR2: SGHNT, YENEEA. CDR3 nucleotides: TGTGCCAGCAGCATCCGGGGACAGGCCGACAATGAGCAGTTCTTC. This gives the protein CASSIRGQADNEQFF.

A few counts support this clone. The chain employs TRBV30 and TRBJ2-5; TRBD1 agrees at 7 bases. The germline CDR1 and CDR2 sequences are GTSNPN and SVGIG (reference sequence). The CDR3 runs to 18 residues. V shed 2 bases and J 2 bases; nucleotides not matched to a gene: 17. The CDR3 here is CAWSFWTDRQGKQETQYF. In DNA, the CDR3 is TGTGCCTGGAGTTTTTGGACCGACCGACAGGGTAAACAAGAGACCCAGTACTTC.

V and J are TRBV5-1 and TRBJ2-5, with TRBD2 matching 8 bases. The V gene's germline CDR1 is SGHRS and CDR2 YFSETQ. There are 16 residues in the CDR3. Trimming removed 0 bases from V and 1 base from J; junction bases left unmatched: 5. CDR3 nucleotide sequence: TGCGCCAGCAGCTTGGGGGTAGCGGGGCCCCAAGAGACCCAGTACTTC. Encoded protein: CASSLGVAGPQETQYF.